These 21 T cell receptor beta chains came from one sample sequenced in a study of cytomegalovirus exposure and HLA in healthy donors. PCR was performed using 60 Vbeta and 13 Jbeta primers. The data were produced by immunoSEQ multiplex PCR, yet TCRdb's version contains in-frame clones alone and is incomplete. The sample yields nearly 110,000 clones, approximately 71% seen once. Sequenced material: PBMCs. Every receptor here comes from a man aged 40-49 years in good health and CMV-seronegative.

Turning to this clone: The same CDR3 arises from other DNA sequences in this sample as well. V is TRBV7-2 and J is TRBJ1-5; TRBD1 matches at 9 bases. There are 16 residues in the CDR3. V was pared by 5 bases and J by 7 bases, with 12 bases of the junction left unmatched. From germline, CDR1 is SGHTA and CDR2 FQGNSA. CDR3 coding DNA: TGTGCCAGCAGCCGCACGGGACAGGGCGGTGCGCAGCCCCAGCATTTT. Amino acids: CASSRTGQGGAQPQHF.

The chain has TRBV11-2 and TRBJ2-3; 8 bases agree with TRBD2. The CDR3 has 15 residues. CDR1 and CDR2 (germline): SGHAT, FQNNGV. With 5 bases clipped from V and 2 bases from J, the junction kept 6 bases outside the gene matches. In nucleotides, the CDR3 is TGTGCCAGCAGCCTATGGACTAGCTCCACAGATACGCAGTATTTT. Amino acids: CASSLWTSSTDTQYF.

J is TRBJ1-1 and V is TRBV6-1; TRBD1 is a possible D gene (5 bases). The V end lost 7 bases, the J end lost 0 bases, and 9 bases lay between the germline ends. Germline loops: CDR1 MNHNS, CDR2 SASEGT. CDR3 size: 13 residues. The CDR3: CASTGTVNTEAFF. DNA for the CDR3: TGTGCCAGCACTGGGACTGTGAACACTGAAGCTTTCTTT.

This sequence joins TRBV10-2 and TRBJ1-3; 8 bases map to TRBD1. Per germline, CDR1 WSHSY and CDR2 SAAADI. This CDR3 is built from 13 residues. After removal of 10 bases from V and 4 bases from J, the junction contained 6 bases not matched to a gene. In DNA, the CDR3 is TGCGCCACCTCGACAGGGGCAGGAAACACCATATATTTT. This sequence encodes CATSTGAGNTIYF.

This chain connects TRBV5-1 to TRBJ2-5; maybe TRBD2 (5 bases). This CDR3 has 14 residues. V was trimmed by 0 bases and J by 7 bases, leaving 13 bases between them. Germline CDR1 and CDR2: SGHRS and YFSETQ. The CDR3 nucleotides are TGCGCCAGCAGCTTGGTTCAGGACTCTGGGACCCAGTACTTC. It encodes CASSLVQDSGTQYF.

V is TRBV6-1 and J is TRBJ1-1, with D maybe TRBD1 (5 bases). Germline V gives CDR1 MNHNS, CDR2 SASEGT. The CDR3 consists of 15 residues. Between the trimmed V and J ends, which lost 11 bases and 4 bases, there was a span of 23 bases. The CDR3 spells CAGKPRGERGTEAFF. In nucleotides, the CDR3 is TGTGCCGGCAAACCCCGGGGGGAAAGGGGCACTGAAGCTTTCTTT.

The V gene is TRBV25-1, the J gene TRBJ2-3; 8 nucleotides agree with TRBD1. The germline CDR1 and CDR2 sequences are MGHDK and SYGVNS. Trimming took 6 bases from V and 14 from J; bases not matched to a gene: 7. The CDR3 has 11 amino acids. DNA for the CDR3: TGTGCCAGCAGCGACCGGGACAGGTCGTATTTT. This gives the protein CASSDRDRSYF.

This clone was found once. The rearrangement joins TRBV10-3 to TRBJ2-7; TRBD1 aligns across 9 bases. The germline V gene encodes CDR1 ENHRY and CDR2 SYGVKD. The CDR3 sequence is 15 residues long. The V and J ends lost 4 bases and 3 bases, in that order; junction bases with no gene match: 7. DNA for the CDR3: TGTGCCATCAGTGGGGAGGACAGGGGCGTCTACGAGCAGTACTTC. Translated: CAISGEDRGVYEQYF.

The chain employs TRBV6-6 and TRBJ2-5; TRBD2 matches 7 bases. With 1 base clipped from V and 4 bases from J, the junction kept 9 bases outside the gene matches. The CDR3 is 16 amino acids. Germline V gene sequence: CDR1 MNHNY, CDR2 SVGAGI (reference sequence). CDR3 DNA: TGTGCCAGCAGTTACTGGGTCCGCGGGGAGGGAGAGACCCAGTACTTC. It yields the protein CASSYWVRGEGETQYF.

The rearrangement links TRBV11-2 to TRBJ2-5; D is unclear. The germline CDR1 and CDR2 sequences are SGHAT and FQNNGV. The CDR3 length is 12 residues. Between the trimmed V and J ends, which lost 0 bases and 9 bases, there was a span of 8 bases. In DNA form, the CDR3 reads TGTGCCAGCAGCTTAGAATCGTTTGCCCAGTACTTC. Its translation is CASSLESFAQYF.

This clone occurred a few times. This chain links TRBV9 with TRBJ2-6; D is uncertain. V was clipped by 3 bases and J by 5 bases, with 3 bases between them. The CDR3 runs to 12 residues. Germline CDR1 SGDLS, CDR2 YYNGEE. The CDR3 coding sequence is TGTGCCAGCAGCGGTAGGGCCAACGTCCTGACTTTC. It yields the protein CASSGRANVLTF.

The J gene is TRBJ2-4, the V gene TRBV29-1; 7 positions match TRBD2. The V and J ends lost 1 base and 8 bases, in that order; junction bases with no gene match: 2. Per the germline V gene, CDR1 is SQVTM and CDR2 is ANQGSEA. This CDR3 is 12 amino acids long. The CDR3 is CSVEGGGDIQYF. CDR3 nucleotides: TGCAGCGTTGAAGGGGGAGGGGACATTCAGTACTTC.

This chain joins TRBV5-1 and TRBJ2-7; 8 nucleotides line up with TRBD2. Unmatched junction bases numbered 14, after V lost 4 bases and J lost 2 bases. The CDR3 runs to 17 residues. Germline lookup yields CDR1 SGHRS and CDR2 YFSETQ. The CDR3 reads CASSLDIPGRGAYEQYF. The CDR3 DNA follows: TGCGCCAGCAGCCTCGACATCCCTGGGCGGGGGGCCTACGAGCAGTACTTC.

CDR3 sequence reads: CASRGDMGGFETQYF. The CDR3 nucleotides read TGTGCCAGCAGGGGAGATATGGGAGGGTTCGAGACCCAGTACTTC. The chain couples TRBV25-1 to TRBJ2-5; TRBD2 agrees at 7 bases. This CDR3 spans 15 amino acids. V trimming: 6 bases; J trimming: 5 bases; junction bases outside the gene matches: 12. CDR1 MGHDK and CDR2 SYGVNS come from the germline V gene.

The chain couples TRBV27 to TRBJ1-5, with TRBD1 as a possible D gene (6 bases). Germline CDR1 and CDR2: MNHEY and SMNVEV (reference sequence). V dropped 5 bases and J dropped 0 bases, with 11 bases sitting between them. The CDR3 extends over 15 amino acids. CDR3 nucleotide sequence: TGTGCCAGCAGTCTACAGGGAACTAGCAATCAGCCCCAGCATTTT. Amino acids: CASSLQGTSNQPQHF.

The genes are TRBV2 and TRBJ2-1, with D unclear. V was cut by 6 bases and J by 0 bases, with 12 bases left in between. The CDR3 is made up of 15 amino acids. Germline-derived CDR1 and CDR2 are SNHLY and FYNNEI. The CDR3 protein is CASRFLVSSYNEQFF. In nucleotides, the CDR3 is TGTGCCAGCAGATTTCTAGTAAGCTCCTACAATGAGCAGTTCTTC. Full variable domain (outside the CDR3, taken from reference TRBV2 and TRBJ2-1): EPEVTQTPSHQVTQMGQEVILRCVPISNHLYFYWYRQILGQKVEFLVSFYNNEISEKSEIFDDQFSVERPDGSNFTLKIRSTKLEDSAMYFCASRFLVSSYNEQFFGPGTRLTVL.

The chain recombines TRBV5-1 with TRBJ2-3; TRBD2 aligns across 12 bases. This CDR3 comprises 15 residues. With V trimmed by 0 bases and J by 6 bases, 2 bases remained unmatched. Per germline, CDR1 SGHRS and CDR2 YFSETQ. The CDR3 bases are TGCGCCAGCAGCTTGGATCTAGCGGGAGGGGATACGCAGTATTTT. It codes for CASSLDLAGGDTQYF. Supplemented by reference TRBV5-1 and TRBJ2-3, the full variable domain reads KAGVTQTPRYLIKTRGQQVTLSCSPISGHRSVSWYQQTPGQGLQFLFEYFSETQRNKGNFPGRFSGRQFSNSRSEMNVSTLELGDSALYLCASSLDLAGGDTQYFGPGTRLTVL.

The chain employs TRBV6-5 and TRBJ2-3, with 9 nucleotides matching TRBD1. The trim removed 6 bases at V and 6 bases at J, leaving 4 bases unmatched. The CDR3 is made up of 13 amino acids. CDR1 MNHEY and CDR2 SVGAGI come from the germline V gene. Written as DNA, the CDR3 is TGTGCCAGCAGGGGGACAGGGAGGGATACGCAGTATTTT. It encodes CASRGTGRDTQYF.

The rearrangement links TRBV2 to TRBJ1-6; D may be TRBD1 (5 bases). In germline, CDR1 is SNHLY, CDR2 FYNNEI. This CDR3 region has 14 residues. V gave up 1 base and J gave up 9 bases, with 10 bases separating them. The DNA for the CDR3 is TGTGCCAGCAGTGAAGATGCAGGGCTTTCACCCCTCCACTTT. Translated, it gives CASSEDAGLSPLHF.

This clone has a single count. The chain employs TRBV5-4 and TRBJ2-3; 11 bases agree with TRBD2. Germline lookup yields CDR1 SGHNT and CDR2 YYREEE (reference sequence). The CDR3 runs to 16 residues. Unmatched junction bases numbered 5, after V lost 5 bases and J lost 0 bases. CDR3 loop: CASRRSGGASTDTQYF. The CDR3, as DNA: TGTGCCAGCAGGCGTAGCGGGGGGGCGAGCACAGATACGCAGTATTTT.

The chain couples TRBV7-2 to TRBJ2-7; 8 nucleotides match TRBD1. Germline values: CDR1 SGHTA, CDR2 FQGNSA. The length of the CDR3 is 13 residues. V shed 1 base, J shed 8 bases, and the junction held 4 bases outside the gene matches. The CDR3 loop reads CASSLVTGAQQYF. CDR3 in DNA: TGTGCCAGCAGCTTAGTGACAGGGGCTCAGCAGTACTTC.